A single sample gave rise to the 26 T cell receptor beta chains below, sequenced in a study of blood T cell repertoires in COVID-19. Clones were sequenced by immunoSEQ multiplex PCR, and TCRdb holds only the in-frame ones, with some missing. The sample shows hundreds of thousands of clones, approximately 90% of them seen only once. Sequenced sample: PBMCs or T cells enriched from blood (not recorded which). The receptor source for this set is a man aged 30-40 years who had recovered from COVID-19.

The genes are TRBV10-3 and TRBJ1-1; D ambiguous. Deletions cut 5 bases from V and 1 base from J, with 11 bases between. CDR1 and CDR2 (germline): ENHRY, SYGVKD. This CDR3 region has 14 residues. The CDR3 DNA follows: TGTGCCATCAGTCGTCTCGGCGGGAACACTGAAGCTTTCTTT. Its protein product is CAISRLGGNTEAFF.

The chain employs TRBV28 and TRBJ2-3; TRBD2 agrees at 9 bases. The V segment lost 6 bases and the J segment 9 bases; nucleotides outside the gene matches: 10. Germline CDR1 MDHEN, CDR2 SYDVKM. This CDR3 has 14 residues. The CDR3 DNA reads TGTGCCAGCAGGGGACTAGCTTCGGCAAAAACGCAGTATTTT. This encodes CASRGLASAKTQYF. The full variable domain, its missing parts supplied by reference TRBV28 and TRBJ2-3, is DVKVTQSSRYLVKRTGEKVFLECVQDMDHENMFWYRQDPGLGLRLIYFSYDVKMKEKGDIPEGYSVSREKKERFSLILESASTNQTSMYLCASRGLASAKTQYFGPGTRLTVL.

V gene TRBV19 combines with J gene TRBJ1-4; a possible D gene is TRBD1 (6 bases). Trimming took off 6 bases at V and 5 bases at J, with 16 bases between the two ends. This CDR3 is 15 amino acids long. CDR1 and CDR2 from the germline V gene are LNHDA and SQIVND (reference sequence). The CDR3 sequence: CASRPRGKENEKLFF. CDR3 in DNA: TGTGCCAGTAGACCCAGGGGCAAGGAGAATGAAAAACTGTTTTTT.

The V and J genes are TRBV5-1 and TRBJ2-7; D is perhaps TRBD1 (6 bases). Germline V gene sequence: CDR1 SGHRS, CDR2 YFSETQ. The CDR3 length is 13 residues. Deletions cut 0 bases from V and 7 bases from J, with 11 bases between. The CDR3 loop reads CASSLGTAREQYF. CDR3 in DNA: TGCGCCAGCAGCTTGGGGACAGCGCGGGAGCAGTACTTC.

This sequence joins TRBV25-1 and TRBJ1-1; D perhaps matches TRBD1 (6 bases). The CDR3 contains 14 residues. Germline V lookup: CDR1 MGHDK, CDR2 SYGVNS. With 5 bases removed from V and 1 base from J, the gap between germline ends came to 11 bases. CDR3 sequence: CASSPWTENTEAFF. The CDR3 nucleotides are TGTGCCAGCAGTCCCTGGACAGAGAACACTGAAGCTTTCTTT.

The DNA for the CDR3 is TGCAGCGTTTACTACAGGGGATTATCTTTTGAAGCTTTCTTT. It yields the protein CSVYYRGLSFEAFF. The chain has TRBV29-1 and TRBJ1-1, with 7 nucleotides matching TRBD1. Losses at the gene ends were 5 bases for V and 7 bases for J; bases not matched to a gene: 13. The germline gives CDR1 SQVTM, CDR2 ANQGSEA. The CDR3 sequence is 14 residues long. The full variable domain, its missing parts supplied by reference TRBV29-1 and TRBJ1-1, is SAVISQKPSRDICQRGTSLTIQCQVDSQVTMMFWYRQQPGQSLTLIATANQGSEATYESGFVIDKFPISRPNLTFSTLTVSNMSPEDSSIYLCSVYYRGLSFEAFFGQGTRLTVV.

The CDR3 is CASSISRLETQYF. In DNA, the CDR3 is TGTGCCAGCAGCATCTCCCGTTTGGAGACCCAGTACTTC. The chain links TRBV11-2 to TRBJ2-5, with D uncertain. The CDR3 consists of 13 residues. Trimming pared 5 bases from V and 5 bases from J, leaving 12 bases between. The germline CDR1 and CDR2 sequences are SGHAT and FQNNGV.

CDR3 residues: CSASRREDSYEQYF. CDR3 coding DNA: TGCAGTGCTAGTCGGCGGGAGGATTCCTACGAGCAGTACTTC. J is TRBJ2-7 and V is TRBV20-1; 8 bases match TRBD2. The length of the CDR3 is 14 residues. J gave up 1 base and V 3 bases, and 5 bases lay outside the gene matches. The germline V gene encodes CDR1 DFQATT and CDR2 SNEGSKA (reference sequence).

This sequence joins TRBV28 and TRBJ1-1, with D possibly being TRBD1 (5 bases). The CDR3 sequence is 13 residues long. Trimming took 11 bases from V and 0 from J, leaving 13 bases between them. Germline values: CDR1 MDHEN, CDR2 SYDVKM. The CDR3 DNA follows: TGTGCCGGCGTTGGGGCCCTGAACACTGAAGCTTTCTTT. This translates into CAGVGALNTEAFF.

This clone came up once. This chain links TRBV29-1 with TRBJ1-2, with TRBD1 matching over 11 bases. The trim removed 3 bases at V and 7 bases at J, leaving 10 bases unmatched. Germline loops: CDR1 SQVTM, CDR2 ANQGSEA. CDR3 size: 15 residues. The CDR3 DNA sequence: TGCAGCGTTGAGCGGAGTGGACAGGGGGCAGGTGGCTACACCTTC. Its translation: CSVERSGQGAGGYTF.

The chain joins TRBV9 to TRBJ2-7; 11 bases agree with TRBD2. Unmatched junction bases numbered 6, after V lost 0 bases and J lost 1 base. CDR1 is SGDLS and CDR2 is YYNGEE in the germline V gene. CDR3 length: 17 amino acids. The CDR3 region is CASSVEDLAGGSYEQYF. CDR3 bases: TGTGCCAGCAGCGTAGAGGATCTAGCGGGAGGATCCTACGAGCAGTACTTC.

V is TRBV27 and J is TRBJ1-1, with a possible D match to TRBD1 (6 bases). CDR3 length equals 12 residues. Looked up from germline, CDR1 is MNHEY and CDR2 is SMNVEV (reference sequence). Trimming left V 7 bases short and J 8 bases short, with 14 bases between. CDR3 DNA: TGTGCCAGCAATTTGATGGGGACAGAAGCTTTCTTT. Translation: CASNLMGTEAFF.

As to this clone: Other DNA sequences of this sample code for an identical CDR3. This chain joins TRBV5-1 and TRBJ1-2; 9 bases line up with TRBD1. Trimming cost V 3 bases and J 1 base; bases outside gene matches: 1. Germline CDR1 and CDR2: SGHRS and YFSETQ. There are 14 residues in the CDR3. Here the CDR3 DNA reads TGCGCCAGCAGCTCGGGACAGGGTAACTATGGCTACACCTTC. Translated, it gives CASSSGQGNYGYTF.

This clone was counted a single time. The CDR3 sequence: CALGVRTSREKLFF. CDR3 DNA sequence: TGTGCCTTAGGGGTCCGAACGTCCCGTGAAAAACTGTTTTTT. V gene TRBV30 combines with J gene TRBJ1-4; a possible D gene is TRBD1 (5 bases). The CDR3 loop spans 14 amino acids. Germline lookup yields CDR1 GTSNPN and CDR2 SVGIG (reference sequence). V was clipped by 7 bases and J by 7 bases, with 19 bases between them.

The chain uses TRBV3-1 (or the pseudogene TRBV3-2) and TRBJ2-1; 8 bases fit TRBD2. This CDR3 comprises 16 residues. The germline gives CDR1 LGHDT, CDR2 YNNKEL (reference sequence). V was pared by 4 bases and J by 0 bases, with 5 bases of the junction left unmatched. CDR3 sequence reads: CASSLAAGASYNEQFF. For the CDR3, the DNA is TGTGCCAGCAGCCTCGCAGCGGGAGCCTCCTACAATGAGCAGTTCTTC.

The V gene is TRBV3-1 (or the pseudogene TRBV3-2), the J gene TRBJ2-3; possibly TRBD2 for D (5 bases). Trimming shortened V by 4 bases and J by 2 bases, and 16 bases separated the two germline ends. The CDR3 consists of 16 residues. The germline gives CDR1 LGHDT, CDR2 YNNKEL (reference sequence). As DNA, the CDR3 is TGTGCCAGCAGCCGACGTGGAAGCGGCTCCACAGATACGCAGTATTTT. Protein sequence: CASSRRGSGSTDTQYF.

This rearrangement joins TRBV6-1 to TRBJ2-3; 10 bases are a match to TRBD2. With V trimmed by 0 bases and J by 3 bases, 6 bases remained unmatched. Germline values: CDR1 MNHNS, CDR2 SASEGT. There are 17 residues in the CDR3. CDR3 coding DNA: TGTGCCAGCAGTGAAGCGGCTAGCGGGAGAAGGACAGATACGCAGTATTTT. It translates to CASSEAASGRRTDTQYF.

V gene TRBV28 combines with J gene TRBJ1-6, with no clear D. There are 14 residues in the CDR3. V was clipped by 3 bases and J by 10 bases, with 13 bases between them. CDR1 and CDR2 from the germline V gene are MDHEN and SYDVKM. Written as DNA, the CDR3 is TGTGCCAGCAGTTTTGGCGGGTTAGCCTCACCCCTCCACTTT. Translation: CASSFGGLASPLHF.

This clone showed up just once. The chain recombines TRBV18 with TRBJ2-7; D possibly corresponds to TRBD2 (6 bases). V gave up 3 bases and J gave up 2 bases, with 14 bases separating them. This CDR3 has 15 residues. The germline V gene encodes CDR1 KGHSH and CDR2 LQKENI. The CDR3 nucleotides are TGTGCCAGCTCACCTCCGGGACTGACAACCTACGAGCAGTACTTC. It specifies CASSPPGLTTYEQYF.

V gene TRBV19 combines with J gene TRBJ1-2, with D perhaps TRBD1 (6 bases). This CDR3 is 15 amino acids long. Germline lookup yields CDR1 LNHDA and CDR2 SQIVND (reference sequence). The V end lost 9 bases, the J end lost 8 bases, and 25 bases lay between the germline ends. The CDR3 sequence: CASHPGPDSPKGYTF. The CDR3 bases are TGTGCCAGCCACCCCGGCCCGGACAGTCCTAAAGGCTACACCTTC.

V is TRBV6-5 and J is TRBJ2-7, with 9 bases fitting TRBD2. Losses at the gene ends were 8 bases for V and 3 bases for J; bases not matched to a gene: 8. Germline CDR1 MNHEY, CDR2 SVGAGI. The CDR3 totals 14 residues. CDR3 DNA sequence: TGTGCCAGCTTATTAGCGGGAGCCTTCTACGAGCAGTACTTC. It translates to CASLLAGAFYEQYF.

V usage is TRBV28 and J usage is TRBJ1-1; the match to TRBD1 covers 7 bases. V shed 2 bases, J shed 7 bases, and the junction held 4 bases outside the gene matches. Germline V lookup: CDR1 MDHEN, CDR2 SYDVKM. The CDR3 spans 13 residues. CDR3 coding DNA: TGTGCCAGCAGTTTACTGGGACAGATTGAAGCTTTCTTT. This encodes CASSLLGQIEAFF.

The CDR3 reads CASSPGGARADTQYF. The CDR3 DNA reads as TGTGCCAGCAGCCCCGGTGGGGCTCGGGCAGATACGCAGTATTTT. This chain joins TRBV7-9 and TRBJ2-3; perhaps TRBD1 as D (5 bases). Germline lookup yields CDR1 SEHNR and CDR2 FQNEAQ (reference sequence). V lost 5 bases to trimming and J lost 4 bases, with 16 bases between them. The CDR3 is made up of 15 amino acids.

The rearrangement links TRBV11-2 to TRBJ1-2, with TRBD1 as a possible D gene (5 bases). This CDR3 has 14 residues. CDR1 and CDR2 (germline): SGHAT, FQNNGV. The germline V and J ends were trimmed by 3 bases and 2 bases, with 10 bases remaining between them. The CDR3 sequence: CASSFQGLNYGYTF. DNA of the CDR3: TGTGCCAGCAGCTTCCAGGGACTGAACTATGGCTACACCTTC.

This chain links TRBV2 with TRBJ1-4; D call uncertain. This CDR3 is built from 14 residues. Per germline, CDR1 SNHLY and CDR2 FYNNEI. Deletions cut 4 bases from V and 6 bases from J, with 12 bases between. CDR3: CASSGTVTYEKLFF. The DNA for the CDR3 is TGTGCCAGCAGTGGAACAGTCACTTATGAAAAACTGTTTTTT.

This clone was observed a single time. The gene calls are TRBV9 and TRBJ1-5; TRBD1 matches 11 bases. The CDR3 runs 15 residues. Germline V lookup: CDR1 SGDLS, CDR2 YYNGEE. The ends lost 5 bases at V and 4 bases at J; junction bases unmatched: 5. CDR3 loop: CASSHGTGGNQPQHF. The CDR3 DNA reads TGTGCCAGCAGTCACGGGACAGGGGGTAATCAGCCCCAGCATTTT.